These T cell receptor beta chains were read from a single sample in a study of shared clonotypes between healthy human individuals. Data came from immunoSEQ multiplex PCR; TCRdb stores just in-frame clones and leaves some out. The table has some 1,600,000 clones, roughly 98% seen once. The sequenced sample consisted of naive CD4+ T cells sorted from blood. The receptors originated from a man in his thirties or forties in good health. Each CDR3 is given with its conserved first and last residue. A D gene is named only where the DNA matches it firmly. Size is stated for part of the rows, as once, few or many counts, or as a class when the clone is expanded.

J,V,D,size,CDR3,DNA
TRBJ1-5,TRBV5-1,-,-,CASSLSGNGYGNQPQHF,TGCGCCAGCAGCTTGTCAGGGAATGGGTATGGCAATCAGCCCCAGCATTTT
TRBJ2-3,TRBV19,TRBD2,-,CASSIVTSGRSTQYF,TGTGCCAGTAGTATAGTCACTAGCGGGAGATCTACGCAGTATTTT
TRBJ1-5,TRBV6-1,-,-,CASSEALDNQPQHF,TGTGCCAGCAGTGAAGCGCTGGATAATCAGCCCCAGCATTTT
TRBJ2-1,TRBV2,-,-,CASSEALRTAHEQFF,TGTGCCAGCAGTGAAGCGCTTCGGACAGCACATGAGCAGTTCTTC
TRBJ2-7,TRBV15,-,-,CATSREARDYEQYF,TGTGCCACCAGCAGAGAAGCCCGGGATTACGAGCAGTACTTC
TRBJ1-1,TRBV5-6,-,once,CASSPGFEVVPEAFF,TGTGCCAGCAGCCCAGGGTTCGAGGTGGTCCCTGAAGCTTTCTTT
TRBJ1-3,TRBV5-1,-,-,CASSPTLTRASGNTIYF,TGCGCCAGCAGCCCAACCCTGACACGGGCCTCTGGAAACACCATATATTTT
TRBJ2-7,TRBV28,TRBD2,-,CASSYSGSPGPYEQYF,TGTGCCAGCAGTTACAGCGGGAGTCCCGGACCGTACGAGCAGTACTTC
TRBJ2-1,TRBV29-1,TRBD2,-,CSVSVLAGGSYNEQFF,TGCAGCGTCTCAGTTTTGGCGGGAGGCTCCTACAATGAGCAGTTCTTC
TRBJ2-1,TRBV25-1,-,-,CASTSSSGDNEQFF,TGTGCCAGCACGAGTAGTAGCGGAGACAATGAGCAGTTCTTC
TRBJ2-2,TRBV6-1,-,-,CASSEWQGNTGELFF,TGTGCCAGCAGTGAATGGCAGGGAAACACCGGGGAGCTGTTTTTT
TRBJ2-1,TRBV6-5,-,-,CASSYSYRDTQFF,TGTGCCAGCAGTTATTCATACCGGGACACCCAGTTCTTC
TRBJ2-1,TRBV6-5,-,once,CASKLLVGEQFF,TGTGCCAGCAAGTTATTGGTTGGTGAGCAGTTCTTC
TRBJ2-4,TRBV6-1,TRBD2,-,CASTSGLAGVYF,TGTGCCAGCACCTCGGGACTAGCGGGAGTGTACTTC
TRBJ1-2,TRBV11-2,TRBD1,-,CASSASTGGLYGYTF,TGTGCCAGCAGCGCATCGACAGGGGGCCTTTATGGCTACACCTTC
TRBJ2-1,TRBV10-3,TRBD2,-,CAISEGAGGPWNEQFF,TGTGCCATCAGTGAGGGTGCGGGAGGGCCGTGGAATGAGCAGTTCTTC